The T cell receptor (beta chain) described here comes from a study of patients and donors after allogeneic stem cell transplantation. Per the germline V gene, CDR1 is SNHLY and CDR2 is FYNNEI. V shed 6 bases, J shed 4 bases, and the junction held 7 bases outside the gene matches. The CDR3 is 14 residues long. From the RT-PCR reads, TCRdb called clonotypes with MiXCR, one entry per CDR3 protein. The profile shows about a million distinct CDR3 sequences, more than 15% of them singletons. The TCR was taken from a human donor who was either an allogeneic HSCT recipient or a stem cell or donor lymphocyte infusion donor (not recorded which). It is not recorded whose cells these are; they may come from a transplant donor. The sample taken for sequencing was blood, either unsorted or a sorted T cell fraction (not recorded which). The rearrangement joins TRBV2 to TRBJ1-2; 8 bases agree with TRBD1. CDR3 residues: CASRRTGLAYGYTF. The CDR3 DNA sequence: TGTGCCAGCAGGCGGACAGGGTTGGCCTATGGCTACACCTTC.